This TCR beta chain was profiled in a study of PD-L1 blockade in urothelial cancer. About the research overall: Patients' histories included 0 to 3 prior chemotherapy regimens. Blood samples had a median of approximately 150,000 T cells. Study-wide results and caveats: Tumor-associated clones in the blood of durable-benefit patients grew more at 3 weeks.

Time point reported: peripheral blood 6 weeks after treatment start. For this clone: The antigen is not known.

Spike-ins of synthetic TCR analog templates went into each PCR. Assay used: immunoSEQ multiplex PCR; TCRdb lists only in-frame clones, some missing. The profile shows more than 40,000 clones, roughly four fifths of them singletons. The CDR3 is made up of 17 amino acids. Germline assignment: CDR1 SGDLS and CDR2 YYNGEE. The ends were cut back, 0 bases at V and 5 bases at J, with 17 bases in the middle. The rearrangement joins TRBV9 to TRBJ2-2; tentatively, D is TRBD1 (5 bases). This TCR derives from a man in his 60s with urothelial cancer. The specimen comprised PBMCs, sampled around atezolizumab (anti-PD-L1) treatment. The CDR3 region has the DNA TGTGCCAGCAGCGTAGCGGAAGGGGCAGAGAAAACCGGGGAGCTGTTTTTT. This translates into CASSVAEGAEKTGELFF.